Given below is one T cell receptor (beta chain) in context. Its antigen remains unknown. In the PCR, 60 Vbeta and 13 Jbeta primers were used. The data were produced by immunoSEQ multiplex PCR, yet TCRdb's version contains in-frame clones alone and is incomplete. The listing records about 210,000 clones. This entry comes from a study of cytomegalovirus exposure and HLA in healthy donors. Study findings and constraints: There were several of the most significant clusters that appeared linked to common viral pathogens in a later analysis. The authors later found TCR association rates varying by HLA locus, with DRB1 most and HLA-C fewest.

V lost 0 bases and J 1 base, leaving 7 bases between the germline ends. Per the germline V gene, CDR1 is GTSNPN and CDR2 is SVGIG (reference sequence). CDR3 length: 14 amino acids. This TCR was sampled from a woman in her 30s in good health and CMV-seropositive. The gene calls are TRBV30 and TRBJ1-3, with D perhaps matching TRBD1 (5 bases). Sequencing was performed on PBMCs. CDR3 amino acids: CAWSVGVSGNTIYF. For the CDR3, the DNA is TGTGCCTGGAGTGTAGGGGTTTCTGGAAACACCATATATTTT.